The 12 T cell receptor beta chains below all came from one sample that was sequenced in a study of early T cells in non-severe SARS-CoV-2 infection. TCRdb re-analysed the 5' RACE reads in MiXCR, keeping a single row per CDR3 protein. The top ten clones hold 4% to 5.5% of a sample with under 95,000 distinct CDR3 sequences, around 12% of them seen once. The material sequenced was whole blood. These receptors were obtained from an adult who was a healthcare worker with PCR-confirmed SARS-CoV-2 infection or an uninfected control (not recorded which).

The chain links TRBV5-6 to TRBJ2-3, with D perhaps being TRBD1 or TRBD2 (5 bases each). V lost 6 bases, J lost 0 bases, and 8 bases lay in between. The CDR3 extends over 13 amino acids. Germline CDR1 reads SGHDT; CDR2 reads YYEEEE. The CDR3: CASTRDSTDTQYF. The CDR3 DNA follows: TGTGCCAGCACCCGGGACAGCACAGATACGCAGTATTTT.

Ten or more counts support this clonotype. The gene calls are TRBV9 and TRBJ2-5; 7 nucleotides line up with TRBD2. The CDR3 contains 13 residues. The V gene end was trimmed by 4 bases and the J gene end by 5 bases; junction bases not matched to a gene: 5. CDR1 is SGDLS and CDR2 is YYNGEE in the germline V gene. CDR3 DNA sequence: TGTGCCAGCAGCCCGGGACTATTGGAGACCCAGTACTTC. Protein sequence: CASSPGLLETQYF. Based on the CDR3 plus reference TRBV9 and TRBJ2-5, the full variable domain is DSGVTQTPKHLITATGQRVTLRCSPRSGDLSVYWYQQSLDQGLQFLIQYYNGEERAKGNILERFSAQQFPDLHSELNLSSLELGDSALYFCASSPGLLETQYFGPGTRLLVL.

This clonotype was detected a few times. V and J are TRBV12-3 or TRBV12-4 and TRBJ1-5; D is undetermined. The CDR3 consists of 15 residues. Trimming cost V 3 bases and J 2 bases, with 11 bases left between them. DNA for the CDR3: TGTGCCAGCAGTTTTGTAATCCAGGGCAATCAGCCCCAGCATTTT. As protein: CASSFVIQGNQPQHF.

This chain uses TRBV10-3 with TRBJ2-3, with 9 bases identical to TRBD2. The CDR3 runs to 14 residues. V lost 7 bases, J lost 4 bases, and 6 bases stayed unmatched. Germline CDR1 reads ENHRY; CDR2 reads SYGVKD. CDR3 loop: CAIKPAGGADTQYF. The CDR3, as DNA: TGTGCCATCAAACCGGCGGGAGGGGCAGATACGCAGTATTTT.

This clonotype was observed a few times. J is TRBJ2-7 and V is TRBV19, with TRBD2 matching over 10 bases. Per the germline V gene, CDR1 is LNHDA and CDR2 is SQIVND (reference sequence). CDR3 length: 15 residues. J gave up 2 bases and V 0 bases, and 1 base lay outside the gene matches. CDR3: CASSIEGLATYEQYF. CDR3 in DNA: TGTGCCAGTAGTATAGAGGGACTAGCGACCTACGAGCAGTACTTC.

This clonotype was counted between two and nine times. The V and J genes are TRBV7-9 and TRBJ2-1; 10 bases fit TRBD2. V trimming: 5 bases; J trimming: 5 bases; junction bases outside the gene matches: 9. CDR3 length: 16 amino acids. CDR1 and CDR2 from the germline V gene are SEHNR and FQNEAQ (reference sequence). The CDR3 nucleotides read TGTGCCAGCAGCCATGTGGTAACTAGCGGGGACAATGAGCAGTTCTTC. Protein: CASSHVVTSGDNEQFF.

This clonotype was observed a handful of times. The rearrangement uses TRBV12-3 or TRBV12-4 and TRBJ2-1; D gene ambiguous. V lost 2 bases and J 0 bases, leaving 5 bases between the germline ends. CDR3 length: 14 amino acids. CDR3 bases: TGTGCCAGCAGTTTAAGGAGCTCCTACAATGAGCAGTTCTTC. It is translated as CASSLRSSYNEQFF.

The table lists this clonotype with a few counts. The chain couples TRBV7-2 to TRBJ2-5; D is unclear. V lost 1 base and J lost 6, with 15 bases in between. CDR1 and CDR2 (germline): SGHTA, FQGNSA. The CDR3 has 15 residues. This chain's CDR3 is CASSLDFSPYKTQYF. CDR3 DNA: TGTGCCAGCAGCTTAGATTTCTCGCCCTATAAGACCCAGTACTTC.

This clonotype was found many times. The chain uses TRBV7-2 and TRBJ2-1; the match to TRBD2 covers 12 bases. Germline V gene lookup returns CDR1 SGHTA and CDR2 FQGNSA. The V and J ends lost 4 bases and 5 bases, in that order; junction bases with no gene match: 6. CDR3 length equals 16 residues. The CDR3 DNA sequence: TGTGCCAGCAGCTCTAGCGGGGGGGCCGGGGACAATGAGCAGTTCTTC. This codes for CASSSSGGAGDNEQFF.

CDR3 sequence: CASSRTDRQSYEQYF. The CDR3, as DNA: TGTGCCAGCAGCCGCACGGACAGGCAATCCTACGAGCAGTACTTC. The genes are TRBV14 and TRBJ2-7; 7 bases are a match to TRBD1. The J segment lost 1 base and the V segment lost 4 bases, leaving 7 bases of the junction unmatched. The CDR3 contains 15 residues. Germline CDR1 and CDR2: SGHDN and FVKESK.

This clonotype appeared a few times. V is TRBV12-3 or TRBV12-4 and J is TRBJ1-6; a weak D match, TRBD1 (5 bases). The germline V and J ends were trimmed by 6 bases and 9 bases, with 9 bases remaining between them. The CDR3 loop spans 12 amino acids. CDR3 residues: CASRRGSSPLHF. The CDR3 nucleotides are TGTGCCAGCAGGCGGGGGAGTTCACCCCTCCACTTT.

This chain connects TRBV19 to TRBJ2-7; 7 nucleotides line up with TRBD1. The germline CDR1 and CDR2 sequences are LNHDA and SQIVND (reference sequence). The CDR3 spans 16 residues. Trimming at V came to 4 bases and at J to 3 bases, leaving 12 bases not matched to a gene. The CDR3 loop reads CASSSQRGLFNYEQYF. As DNA, the CDR3 is TGTGCCAGTAGTAGCCAGAGGGGGCTATTCAACTACGAGCAGTACTTC.